A single T cell receptor (beta chain) is shown here with its context. Method: immunoSEQ multiplex PCR; TCRdb's copy keeps in-frame clones and lacks some. Of some 120,000 clones listed, about 95% are singletons. This sample was taken from a study of control samples from healthy donors and cancer patients. CDR1 is GTSNPN, CDR2 SVGIG, per germline (reference sequence). Trimming shortened V by 3 bases and J by 4 bases, and 9 bases separated the two germline ends. The CDR3 contains 12 residues. The sequence was obtained from a man younger than 40 in good health. V gene TRBV30 combines with J gene TRBJ2-5, with D possibly being TRBD2 (6 bases). Sequenced input: blood. In DNA form, the CDR3 reads TGTGCCTGGAGCGTGGGGGGAGAGACCCAGTACTTC. It translates to CAWSVGGETQYF.